The TCR beta chain under discussion was sequenced for a study of regulatory T cells in long-lasting Graves disease. With regard to this clonotype: No antigen is known for it.

Findings and caveats of the study: The study found TRBV28, TRBJ1-2 and TRBJ2-5 favored in persistent disease.

In building TCR beta libraries, iRepertoire HTBI primers were used together with Arm-PCR of CDR3 regions. TCRdb re-derived calls from the multiplex PCR reads in MiXCR, one entry per CDR3 protein. The sample gives 400,000 to 550,000 distinct CDR3 sequences, roughly 17% of which show up once; 20% to 25% is in the top ten. Time point indicated: newly diagnosed GD, antithyroid drugs for less than 3 months. PBMC RNA served as the TCR library source. J was trimmed by 3 bases and V by 0 bases; bases with no gene match: 6. Germline values: CDR1 SGHRS, CDR2 YFSETQ. The CDR3 length is 17 residues. These data were also filed under a second study, of T cells in Graves' hyperthyroidism and ophthalmopathy. That report adds: Prediction of ophthalmopathy progression came a median approximately 7 months pre-onset.

The V and J genes are TRBV5-1 and TRBJ2-1; TRBD1 matches 10 bases. Source: peripheral blood mononuclear cells (PBMCs), taken at new diagnosis, from a patient treated with antithyroid drugs. The clonotype was recovered from a woman aged 18-30 years with Graves disease. The DNA for the CDR3 is TGCGCCAGCAGCTTGGAGGGCGGGACAGGGGACTACAATGAGCAGTTCTTC. Its protein product is CASSLEGGTGDYNEQFF.